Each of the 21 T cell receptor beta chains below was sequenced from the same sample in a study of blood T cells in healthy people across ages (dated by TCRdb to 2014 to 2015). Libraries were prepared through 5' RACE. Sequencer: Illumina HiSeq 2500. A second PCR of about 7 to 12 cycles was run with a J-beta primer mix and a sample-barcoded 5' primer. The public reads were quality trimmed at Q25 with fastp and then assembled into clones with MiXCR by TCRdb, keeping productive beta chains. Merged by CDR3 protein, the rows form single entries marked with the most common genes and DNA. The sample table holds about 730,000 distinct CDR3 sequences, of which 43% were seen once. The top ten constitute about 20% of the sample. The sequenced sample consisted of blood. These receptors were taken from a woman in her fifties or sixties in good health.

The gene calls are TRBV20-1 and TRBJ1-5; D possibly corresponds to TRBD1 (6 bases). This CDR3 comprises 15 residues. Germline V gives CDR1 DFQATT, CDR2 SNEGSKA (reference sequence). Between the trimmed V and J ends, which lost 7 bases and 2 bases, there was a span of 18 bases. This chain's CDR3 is CSVSGAGEGNQPQHF. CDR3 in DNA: TGCAGTGTTAGTGGAGCAGGGGAGGGCAATCAGCCCCAGCATTTT.

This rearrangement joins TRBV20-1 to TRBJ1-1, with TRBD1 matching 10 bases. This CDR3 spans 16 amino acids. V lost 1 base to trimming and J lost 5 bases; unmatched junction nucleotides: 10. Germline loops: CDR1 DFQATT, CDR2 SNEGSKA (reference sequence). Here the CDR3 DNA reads TGCAGTGCTAGAGGGGGACAGGGGTTCGAGAGGACTGAAGCTTTCTTT. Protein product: CSARGGQGFERTEAFF.

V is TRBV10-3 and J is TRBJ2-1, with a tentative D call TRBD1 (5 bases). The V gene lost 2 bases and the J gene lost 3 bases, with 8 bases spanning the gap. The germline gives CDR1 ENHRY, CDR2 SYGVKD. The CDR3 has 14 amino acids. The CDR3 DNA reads TGTGCCATCAGTGAGGCGACAGTCTACAATGAGCAGTTCTTC. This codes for CAISEATVYNEQFF.

CDR3 in amino acids: CASSDLTSGYNEQFF. CDR3 nucleotides: TGTGCCAGCAGTGATCTGACTAGCGGGTACAATGAGCAGTTCTTC. The J gene is TRBJ2-1, the V gene TRBV2, with 10 positions matching TRBD2. The J segment lost 4 bases and the V segment lost 3 bases, leaving 3 bases of the junction unmatched. The CDR3 spans 15 residues. Per germline, CDR1 SNHLY and CDR2 FYNNEI. The full variable domain, with the rest looked up from reference TRBV2 and TRBJ2-1, is EPEVTQTPSHQVTQMGQEVILRCVPISNHLYFYWYRQILGQKVEFLVSFYNNEISEKSEIFDDQFSVERPDGSNFTLKIRSTKLEDSAMYFCASSDLTSGYNEQFFGPGTRLTVL.

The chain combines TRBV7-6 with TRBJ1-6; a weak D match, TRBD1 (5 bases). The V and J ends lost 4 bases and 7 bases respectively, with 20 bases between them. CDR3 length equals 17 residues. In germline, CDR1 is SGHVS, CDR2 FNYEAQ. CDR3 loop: CASSSAQGIRFNSPLHF. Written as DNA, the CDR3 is TGTGCCAGCAGCTCCGCGCAGGGAATTAGGTTCAATTCACCCCTCCACTTT.

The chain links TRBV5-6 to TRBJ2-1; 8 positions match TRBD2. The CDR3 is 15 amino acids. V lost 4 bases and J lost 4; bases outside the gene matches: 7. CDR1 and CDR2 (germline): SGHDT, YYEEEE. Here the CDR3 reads CASSKGLGAYNEQFF. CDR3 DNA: TGTGCCAGCAGCAAGGGACTAGGGGCGTACAATGAGCAGTTCTTC.

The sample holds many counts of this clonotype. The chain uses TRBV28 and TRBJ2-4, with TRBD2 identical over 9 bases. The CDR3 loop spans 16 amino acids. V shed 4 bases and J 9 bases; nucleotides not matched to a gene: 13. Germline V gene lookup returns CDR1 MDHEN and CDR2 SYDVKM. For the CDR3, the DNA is TGTGCCAGCAGTTGGCGCGGGAGGGCGAACGTTGGCATTCAGTACTTC. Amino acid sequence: CASSWRGRANVGIQYF.

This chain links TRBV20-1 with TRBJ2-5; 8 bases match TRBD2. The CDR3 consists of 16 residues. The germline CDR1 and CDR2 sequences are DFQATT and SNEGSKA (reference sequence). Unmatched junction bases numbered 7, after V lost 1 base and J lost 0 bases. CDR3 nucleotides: TGCAGTGCTAGAGTTTCCAGCGGGGGCTACCAAGAGACCCAGTACTTC. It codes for CSARVSSGGYQETQYF.

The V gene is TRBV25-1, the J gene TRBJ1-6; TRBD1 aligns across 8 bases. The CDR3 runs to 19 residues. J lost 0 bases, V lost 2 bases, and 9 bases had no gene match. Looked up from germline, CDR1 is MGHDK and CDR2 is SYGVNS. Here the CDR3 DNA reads TGTGCCAGCAGTGAAGTTGGGACAGGAGAGCCCTCCTATAATTCACCCCTCCACTTT. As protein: CASSEVGTGEPSYNSPLHF.

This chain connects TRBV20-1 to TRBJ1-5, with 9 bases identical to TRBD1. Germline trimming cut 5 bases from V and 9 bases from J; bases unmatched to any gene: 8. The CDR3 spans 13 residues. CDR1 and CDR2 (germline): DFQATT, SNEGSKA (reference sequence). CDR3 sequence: CSAAPGTGLPQHF. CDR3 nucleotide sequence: TGCAGTGCTGCACCCGGGACAGGGCTGCCCCAGCATTTT.

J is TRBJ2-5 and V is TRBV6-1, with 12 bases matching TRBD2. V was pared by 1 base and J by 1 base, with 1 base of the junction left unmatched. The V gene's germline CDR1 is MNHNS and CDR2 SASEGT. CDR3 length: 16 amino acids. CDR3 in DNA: TGTGCCAGCAGTGAAGGACTAGCGGGGGTCCAAGAGACCCAGTACTTC. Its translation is CASSEGLAGVQETQYF.

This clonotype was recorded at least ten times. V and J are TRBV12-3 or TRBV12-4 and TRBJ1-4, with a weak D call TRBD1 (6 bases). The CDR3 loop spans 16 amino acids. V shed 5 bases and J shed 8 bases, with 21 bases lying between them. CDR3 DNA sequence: TGTGCCAGCAGTCCAAACAGGGAGGGGATGAGGGAAAAACTGTTTTTT. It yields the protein CASSPNREGMREKLFF.

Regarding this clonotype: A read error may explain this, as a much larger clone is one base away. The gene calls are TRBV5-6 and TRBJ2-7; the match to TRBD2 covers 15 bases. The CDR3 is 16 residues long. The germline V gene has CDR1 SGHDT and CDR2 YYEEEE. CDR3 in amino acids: CAGSLGLAGGPYEQYF. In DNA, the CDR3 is TGTGCCGGCAGCCTGGGACTAGCGGGGGGACCCTACGAGCAGTACTTC.

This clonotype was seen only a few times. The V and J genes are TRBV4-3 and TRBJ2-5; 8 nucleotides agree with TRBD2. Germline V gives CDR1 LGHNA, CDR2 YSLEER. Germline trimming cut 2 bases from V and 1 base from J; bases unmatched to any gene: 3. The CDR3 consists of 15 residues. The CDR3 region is CASSQLTSGQETQYF. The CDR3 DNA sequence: TGCGCCAGCAGCCAACTTACTAGCGGCCAAGAGACCCAGTACTTC.

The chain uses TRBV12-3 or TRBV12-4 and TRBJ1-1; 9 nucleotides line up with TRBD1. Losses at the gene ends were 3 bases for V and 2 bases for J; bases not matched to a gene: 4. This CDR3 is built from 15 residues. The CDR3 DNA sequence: TGTGCCAGCAGTTTCGGGACAGGGATAAACACTGAAGCTTTCTTT. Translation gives CASSFGTGINTEAFF.

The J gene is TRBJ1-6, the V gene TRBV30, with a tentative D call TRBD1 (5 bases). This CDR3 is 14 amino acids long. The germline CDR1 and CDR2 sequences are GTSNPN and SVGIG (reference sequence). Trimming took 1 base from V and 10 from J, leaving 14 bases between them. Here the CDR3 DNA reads TGTGCCTGGAGTGCGGGGCCGGTGGCCTCACCCCTCCACTTT. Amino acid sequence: CAWSAGPVASPLHF.

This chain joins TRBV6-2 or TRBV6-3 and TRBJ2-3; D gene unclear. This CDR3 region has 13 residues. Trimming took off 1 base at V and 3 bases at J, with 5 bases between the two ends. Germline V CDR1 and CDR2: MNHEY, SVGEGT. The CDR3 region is CASSYWRTDTQYF. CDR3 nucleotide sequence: TGTGCCAGCAGTTACTGGAGAACAGATACGCAGTATTTT.

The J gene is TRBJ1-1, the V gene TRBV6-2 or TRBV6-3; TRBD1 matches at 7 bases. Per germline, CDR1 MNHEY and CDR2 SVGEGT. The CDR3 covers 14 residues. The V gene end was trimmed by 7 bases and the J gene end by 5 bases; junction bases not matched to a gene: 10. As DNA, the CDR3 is TGTGCCAGCACCTTCGACAGGGAGGGAACTGAAGCTTTCTTT. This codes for CASTFDREGTEAFF.

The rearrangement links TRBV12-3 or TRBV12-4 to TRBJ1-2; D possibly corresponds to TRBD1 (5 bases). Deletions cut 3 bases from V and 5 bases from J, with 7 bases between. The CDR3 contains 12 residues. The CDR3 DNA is TGTGCCAGCAGTTTCTCAGGGTATGGCTACACCTTC. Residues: CASSFSGYGYTF.

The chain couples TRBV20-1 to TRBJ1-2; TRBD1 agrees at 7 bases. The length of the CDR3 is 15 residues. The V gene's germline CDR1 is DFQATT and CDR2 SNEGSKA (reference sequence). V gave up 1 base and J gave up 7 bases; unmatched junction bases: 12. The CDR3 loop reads CSARGPGTALSGYTF. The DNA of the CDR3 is TGCAGTGCTAGAGGCCCCGGGACAGCCCTATCTGGCTACACCTTC.

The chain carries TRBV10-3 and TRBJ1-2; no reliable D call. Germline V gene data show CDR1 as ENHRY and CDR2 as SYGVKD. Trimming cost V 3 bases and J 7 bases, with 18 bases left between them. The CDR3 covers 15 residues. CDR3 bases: TGTGCCATCAGTGAACGCGCCCGGTTAACGGGTGGCTACACCTTC. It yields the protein CAISERARLTGGYTF.